This record covers a single TCR beta chain. The sample belongs to a study of blood T cell repertoires in COVID-19. Study summary: Sites in the United States, Italy and Spain provided acute and convalescent COVID-19 samples. T cells, B-cell-depleted T cells, or PBMCs provided the cDNA or gDNA that served as material.

Germline values: CDR1 LGHNT, CDR2 FRNRAP. V was trimmed by 6 bases and J by 2 bases, leaving 17 bases between them. The CDR3 covers 17 residues. This table comes from immunoSEQ multiplex PCR, and its TCRdb copy is limited to in-frame clones, with some not included. The sample has about 670,000 clones; 85% to 90% are singletons. This receptor was obtained from a woman aged 18-35 years with acute or convalescent COVID-19. V is TRBV12-5 and J is TRBJ1-6; TRBD1 might be the D (6 bases). Sequencing was carried out using peripheral blood. Written as DNA, the CDR3 is TGTGCTAGTGGCCCCGGGGGGGCCGGGACCTATAATTCACCCCTCCACTTT. It is translated as CASGPGGAGTYNSPLHF. Complete variable domain (other parts from reference TRBV12-5 and TRBJ1-6): DARVTQTPRHKVTEMGQEVTMRCQPILGHNTVFWYRQTMMQGLELLAYFRNRAPLDDSGMPKDRFSAEMPDATLATLKIQPSEPRDSAVYFCASGPGGAGTYNSPLHFGNGTRLTVT.